Listed below are T cell receptor beta chains from one sample, sequenced in a study of T-cell memory formation after mild COVID-19. Using its own MiXCR run on the 5' RACE reads, TCRdb lists one record per CDR3 protein. The sample has some 350,000 distinct CDR3 sequences, more than 15% seen once. The sample taken for sequencing was PBMCs or a T cell subset sorted from them (not recorded which). The receptor source for this set is a young man who had mild COVID-19 (a few samples of this study predate the infection). Cell type and time point are not known. CDR3s include the opening cysteine and the closing phenylalanine or tryptophan. D genes are given only for firm matches. Clone size is given for some rows only: seen once, a few or many times, or a class if the clone is expanded.

>.|few|TRBV5-1|TRBJ1-3
CASSLGRSGNTIYF
TGCGCCAGCAGCCTTGGGAGGTCTGGAAACACCATATATTTT
>.|.|TRBV5-1|TRBJ2-4
CASSFGTEGIQYF
TGCGCCAGCAGCTTTGGGACGGAGGGCATTCAGTACTTC
>.|few|TRBV6-6|TRBJ2-3
CASSYPIKQGSFTDTQYF
TGTGCCAGCAGTTACCCAATCAAACAGGGTTCTTTCACAGATACGCAGTATTTT
>.|few|TRBV9|TRBJ2-7
CASSGGQGTYEQYF
TGTGCCAGCAGCGGAGGGCAGGGGACCTACGAGCAGTACTTC
>.|.|TRBV5-6|TRBJ2-5
CASRPTGVGLQETQYF
TGTGCCAGCAGACCTACAGGTGTGGGGCTCCAAGAGACCCAGTACTTC
>.|many|TRBV5-6|TRBJ2-1
CASSFIDRISAEQFF
TGTGCCAGCAGCTTCATCGACAGGATCTCCGCTGAGCAGTTCTTC
>.|many|TRBV18|TRBJ2-5
CASSPQFFRETQYF
TGTGCCAGCTCACCACAGTTTTTCCGAGAGACCCAGTACTTC
>TRBD2|few|TRBV4-1|TRBJ2-5
CASSYGRDGQETQYF
TGCGCCAGCAGCTACGGGAGGGACGGGCAAGAGACCCAGTACTTC
>.|few|TRBV29-1|TRBJ2-2
CSAEGRNTGELFF
TGCTCGGCGGAGGGCCGGAACACCGGGGAGCTGTTTTTT
>.|few|TRBV5-1|TRBJ2-1
CASSLTVGAYNEQFF
TGCGCCAGCAGCTTAACAGTGGGGGCCTACAATGAGCAGTTCTTC
>.|few|TRBV4-3|TRBJ1-2
CASSPSRPSYGYTF
TGCGCCAGCAGCCCCTCCAGACCGAGCTATGGCTACACCTTC
>.|.|TRBV12-3/TRBV12-4|TRBJ1-1
CASTTLGPGTEAFF
TGTGCCAGCACCACCCTGGGACCTGGGACTGAAGCTTTCTTT
>.|.|TRBV5-1|TRBJ2-5
CASSSNLQGETQYF
TGCGCCAGCAGCTCCAATCTCCAGGGAGAGACCCAGTACTTC
>.|few|TRBV5-1|TRBJ1-1
CASSSLGRGGTEAFF
TGCGCCAGCAGCTCCCTTGGCCGGGGCGGCACTGAAGCTTTCTTT
>.|many|TRBV11-2|TRBJ2-3
CASTGVGAKTSTDTQYF
TGTGCCAGCACCGGCGTGGGGGCAAAAACTAGCACAGATACGCAGTATTTT
>.|many|TRBV2|TRBJ1-5
CASSDRDSNQPQHF
TGTGCCAGCAGTGACAGGGATAGCAATCAGCCCCAGCATTTT
>TRBD2|.|TRBV7-9|TRBJ2-1
CASSSGVDNEQFF
TGTGCCAGCAGTAGCGGGGTGGATAATGAGCAGTTCTTC
>.|.|TRBV6-6|TRBJ1-2
CASSYAIPSPRVYGYTF
TGTGCCAGCAGTTACGCCATCCCGTCCCCAAGGGTTTATGGCTACACCTTC
>TRBD2|few|TRBV7-2|TRBJ2-5
CASSRVAGGNQETQYF
TGTGCCAGCAGCCGGGTGGCGGGGGGGAACCAAGAGACCCAGTACTTC
>.|few|TRBV5-5|TRBJ1-3
CASSLAFWLSGNTIYF
TGTGCCAGCAGCTTGGCCTTCTGGTTGTCGGGAAACACCATATATTTT
>TRBD2|few|TRBV20-1|TRBJ2-5
CSASGGSSETQYF
TGCAGTGCTAGCGGGGGGTCTTCAGAGACCCAGTACTTC
>.|.|TRBV18|TRBJ1-2
CASSPLKGQGNYGYTF
TGTGCCAGCTCACCACTGAAGGGTCAGGGGAATTATGGCTACACCTTC
>.|.|TRBV7-2|TRBJ2-3
CASSRFRGTTDTQYF
TGTGCCAGCAGCCGATTCAGGGGTACCACAGATACGCAGTATTTT
>TRBD2|.|TRBV20-1|TRBJ2-1
CSAIPGLAVYNEQFF
TGCAGTGCTATACCGGGACTAGCGGTGTACAATGAGCAGTTCTTC
>.|.|TRBV6-5|TRBJ1-1
CASFQSENTEAFF
TGTGCCAGCTTTCAATCGGAGAACACTGAAGCTTTCTTT
>.|.|TRBV27|TRBJ2-1
CASFPHFGDEQFF
TGTGCCAGTTTTCCGCATTTCGGCGATGAGCAGTTCTTC
>.|.|TRBV28|TRBJ1-2
CASSSRYGYTF
TGTGCCAGCAGTTCGCGCTATGGCTACACCTTC
>.|.|TRBV28|TRBJ2-1
CASSSRHLRNEQFF
TGTGCCAGCAGTTCCAGACACTTGAGGAATGAGCAGTTCTTC
>TRBD1|once|TRBV9|TRBJ1-1
CASSGAPGTGGLWTEAFF
TGTGCCAGCAGCGGGGCTCCTGGGACAGGGGGCTTGTGGACTGAAGCTTTCTTT
>TRBD1|.|TRBV6-2/TRBV6-3|TRBJ1-1
CASSSGTGVAFF
TGTGCCAGCAGTTCGGGGACAGGGGTAGCTTTCTTT
>TRBD1|.|TRBV2|TRBJ1-1
CASTGQGFTEAFF
TGTGCCAGTACCGGACAGGGATTCACTGAAGCTTTCTTT
>TRBD2|.|TRBV5-1|TRBJ2-1
CASSLALAGVGEQFF
TGCGCCAGCAGCTTGGCACTAGCGGGAGTCGGAGAGCAGTTCTTC
>TRBD1|once|TRBV19|TRBJ2-7
CASSKDRSYEQYF
TGTGCCAGTAGTAAGGACAGGTCCTACGAGCAGTACTTC
>TRBD2|.|TRBV6-5|TRBJ2-5
CASSYPGLAGDQETQYF
TGTGCCAGCAGTTACCCCGGGCTAGCGGGGGACCAAGAGACCCAGTACTTC
>.|once|TRBV7-2|TRBJ2-4
CASSSGANIQYF
TGTGCCAGCAGCTCCGGGGCAAACATTCAGTACTTC
>.|few|TRBV6-2/TRBV6-3|TRBJ2-1
CASSYSLAGEQFF
TGTGCCAGCAGTTACTCGCTAGCAGGGGAGCAGTTCTTC
>.|.|TRBV11-2|TRBJ1-4
CASSLADWGEKLFF
TGTGCCAGCAGCTTAGCGGACTGGGGAGAAAAACTGTTTTTT
>.|.|TRBV24-1|TRBJ2-3
CATSEPPGESDTQYF
TGTGCCACCAGTGAGCCACCAGGGGAATCCGATACGCAGTATTTT
>.|.|TRBV11-2|TRBJ1-3
CASWGLSGNTIYF
TGTGCCAGCTGGGGCCTGTCTGGAAACACCATATATTTT
>.|.|TRBV19|TRBJ1-2
CATSPELFHNYGYTF
TGTGCCACCTCACCTGAGCTGTTCCATAACTATGGCTACACCTTC
>TRBD1|.|TRBV6-2/TRBV6-3|TRBJ1-5
CASSSQGGMQPQHF
TGTGCCAGCAGTTCCCAGGGGGGGATGCAGCCCCAGCATTTT
>.|many|TRBV29-1|TRBJ2-2
CSVSWLAGELFF
TGCAGCGTTAGCTGGCTTGCCGGGGAGCTGTTTTTT
>.|.|TRBV24-1|TRBJ2-5
CATSDLGGLETQYF
TGTGCCACCAGTGATTTAGGGGGGTTAGAGACCCAGTACTTC
>TRBD2|many|TRBV12-3/TRBV12-4|TRBJ2-2
CASSLASGGAGTGELFF
TGTGCCAGCAGTTTAGCCAGCGGGGGGGCGGGCACCGGGGAGCTGTTTTTT
>TRBD1|.|TRBV7-9|TRBJ1-2
CASSANRGDYGYTF
TGTGCCAGCAGCGCCAACAGGGGGGACTATGGCTACACCTTC